A selection of T cell receptor beta chains follows, all from one sample in a study of tumor-infiltrating lymphocytes in primary liver carcinoma. TCRdb ran MiXCR on the multiplex PCR reads and lists one entry per CDR3 protein. The data show about 50,000 distinct CDR3 sequences, around 77% seen once. The sequenced sample was liver tumor tissue from sampling region 5. The receptors stem from a man aged 40-49 years with primary liver carcinoma and hepatitis B virus infection. The CDR3 runs from the conserved cysteine through the conserved F or W. The D gene is left open where the match is weak. Clone size is not always given. Where it is, it says once, few, many or a class for expanded clones.

v_gene	abundance	d_gene	j_gene	CDR3aa	CDR3nt
TRBV12-3/TRBV12-4	-	-	TRBJ1-1	CVSSFKSGTEAFF	TGCGTCAGCAGTTTCAAAAGCGGCACTGAAGCTTTCTTT
TRBV4-2	-	-	TRBJ2-3	CASSGFEWCTDTQYF	TGTGCCAGCAGCGGTTTTGAGTGGTGCACAGATACCCAGTATTTT
TRBV6-1	-	-	TRBJ2-3	CASKPCIDTHNF	TGTGCCAGCAAGCCCTGCATAGATACGCACAATTTT
TRBV4-3	medium-sized	-	TRBJ2-4	CASSQDGLANIQYF	TGCGCCAGCAGCCAAGATGGCCTGGCGAACATTCAGTACTTC
TRBV11-2	-	-	TRBJ2-5	CANSPVGLVPEIQYF	TGTGCCAATAGCCCCGTCGGGCTAGTCCCAGAGATCCAGTACTTC
TRBV6-2/TRBV6-3	-	-	TRBJ2-1	CASSYVGNEQFF	TGTGCCAGCAGTTACGTCGGCAATGAGCAGTTCTTC
TRBV29-1	-	-	TRBJ1-2	CSANQGDNYGYTF	TGCAGCGCCAACCAGGGAGACAACTATGGTTACACCTTC
TRBV29-1	-	-	TRBJ1-2	CSVEVDGLGIGYTF	TGCAGCGTTGAAGTCGACGGACTCGGTATCGGCTACACCTTC
TRBV19	-	-	TRBJ2-2	CASSLNRAVTGELFF	TGTGCCAGTTCGCTAAACAGGGCAGTTACCGGGGAGCTGTTTTTT
TRBV5-1	many	TRBD2	TRBJ2-3	CASSLLAGTDTQYF	TGCGCCAGCAGCTTACTAGCGGGCACAGATACGCAGTATTTT
TRBV24-1	-	-	TRBJ2-3	CATSDRDIGQPQYF	TGTGCCACCAGTGATCGGGACATAGGACAGCCCCAGTATTTT